A single sample gave rise to the 26 T cell receptor beta chains below, sequenced in a study of shared clonotypes between healthy human individuals. Generated by immunoSEQ multiplex PCR, the TCRdb table keeps only in-frame clones and is missing some. The table has around 1,900,000 clones, around 93% seen once. Terminally differentiated effector memory CD45RA+ cells were excluded from the naive CD8 cells, which were CD45RO-negative and positively selected for CCR7. The source material was naive CD8+ T cells from PBMCs. These TCRs come from a man aged 18-30 years in good health. Some clones in this sample may be carry-over from other donors' samples.

The rearrangement links TRBV29-1 to TRBJ2-7; the match to TRBD1 covers 7 bases. The V and J ends lost 7 bases and 6 bases, in that order; junction bases with no gene match: 12. Germline CDR1 is SQVTM and CDR2 is ANQGSEA. This CDR3 region has 13 residues. The CDR3, as DNA: TGCAGCGCAAAAGACAGGGTGAGGGGCGAGCAGTACTTC. Translation: CSAKDRVRGEQYF.

The V call is TRBV27, the J call TRBJ1-1; no definite D call. The CDR3 runs to 14 residues. The ends were cut back, 6 bases at V and 4 bases at J, with 15 bases in the middle. Germline V CDR1 and CDR2: MNHEY, SMNVEV (reference sequence). Here the CDR3 reads CASSPGTVTTEAFF. As DNA, the CDR3 is TGTGCCAGCAGCCCAGGAACGGTGACCACTGAAGCTTTCTTT.

The V gene is TRBV6-1, the J gene TRBJ2-7, with D perhaps matching TRBD1 (6 bases). CDR1 and CDR2 (germline): MNHNS, SASEGT. The CDR3 covers 14 residues. Trimming stripped 0 bases from V and 2 bases from J, with 8 bases between. The CDR3 loop reads CASSEAWDTYEQYF. The CDR3 coding sequence is TGTGCCAGCAGTGAAGCTTGGGACACCTACGAGCAGTACTTC.

This chain uses TRBV9 with TRBJ1-5; D unresolved. The CDR3 is 15 amino acids. Germline loops: CDR1 SGDLS, CDR2 YYNGEE. V was cut by 3 bases and J by 1 base, with 11 bases left in between. CDR3: CASSGGPRSNQPQHF. In DNA form, the CDR3 reads TGTGCCAGCAGCGGCGGACCTAGAAGCAATCAGCCCCAGCATTTT.

The chain recombines TRBV7-9 with TRBJ2-3, with TRBD2 matching 9 bases. The CDR3 consists of 15 residues. Germline CDR1 and CDR2: SEHNR and FQNEAQ (reference sequence). Trimming removed 1 base from V and 6 bases from J; junction bases left unmatched: 5. The CDR3 region is CASSLGGRASDTQYF. CDR3 nucleotides: TGTGCCAGCAGCTTAGGCGGGAGGGCCTCTGATACGCAGTATTTT.

J is TRBJ2-7 and V is TRBV4-1; 10 bases are shared with TRBD1. Germline loops: CDR1 MGHRA, CDR2 YSYEKL. The CDR3 is 16 residues long. The J segment lost 3 bases and the V segment lost 1 base, leaving 6 bases of the junction unmatched. The CDR3 coding sequence is TGCGCCAGCAGCCAAGGAGCGGGGACAGGGGTCTACGAGCAGTACTTC. Residues: CASSQGAGTGVYEQYF.

The chain carries TRBV11-2 and TRBJ2-7; a weak D match, TRBD1 (6 bases). V lost 5 bases, J lost 4 bases, and 24 bases lay in between. Germline V gives CDR1 SGHAT, CDR2 FQNNGV. This CDR3 spans 17 amino acids. The CDR3 sequence is CASSLAGGARGLYEQYF. The CDR3 DNA is TGTGCCAGCAGCCTGGCGGGTGGGGCCAGGGGTCTTTACGAGCAGTACTTC.

The chain joins TRBV25-1 to TRBJ1-2; D is uncertain. This CDR3 is built from 11 residues. CDR1 and CDR2 (germline): MGHDK, SYGVNS. V dropped 6 bases and J dropped 4 bases, with 6 bases sitting between them. The CDR3 protein is CASRTPYGYTF. The CDR3 coding sequence is TGTGCCAGCAGGACTCCCTATGGCTACACCTTC.

Comment on this clone: Other nucleotide sequences from this sample produce the same CDR3. J is TRBJ2-1 and V is TRBV19; 9 bases match TRBD2. The CDR3 spans 15 residues. Germline CDR1 reads LNHDA; CDR2 reads SQIVND (reference sequence). With V trimmed by 1 base and J by 6 bases, 4 bases remained unmatched. The DNA for the CDR3 is TGTGCCAGTAGTATAGTAGCGGGAGTTAGCAATGAGCAGTTCTTC. Residues: CASSIVAGVSNEQFF.

The J gene is TRBJ2-3, the V gene TRBV9; D may be TRBD2 (5 bases). The CDR3 contains 16 residues. Germline V gives CDR1 SGDLS, CDR2 YYNGEE. The ends were cut back, 0 bases at V and 0 bases at J, with 11 bases in the middle. The CDR3: CASSVGGELSTDTQYF. CDR3 DNA sequence: TGTGCCAGCAGCGTAGGGGGAGAGCTAAGCACAGATACGCAGTATTTT.

This clone is a singleton in its sample. The rearrangement uses TRBV28 and TRBJ1-1, with D hard to call. The ends were cut back, 2 bases at V and 8 bases at J, with 12 bases in the middle. Germline lookup yields CDR1 MDHEN and CDR2 SYDVKM. This CDR3 contains 13 residues. The CDR3: CASSLSIGLEAFF. The CDR3 DNA sequence: TGTGCCAGCAGTTTAAGTATCGGCTTGGAAGCTTTCTTT. The entire variable domain, with the rest obtained from reference TRBV28 and TRBJ1-1, is as follows: DVKVTQSSRYLVKRTGEKVFLECVQDMDHENMFWYRQDPGLGLRLIYFSYDVKMKEKGDIPEGYSVSREKKERFSLILESASTNQTSMYLCASSLSIGLEAFFGQGTRLTVV.

About this clone: Other DNA variants within this sample encode the same CDR3. The chain carries TRBV7-9 and TRBJ1-2, with a tentative D call TRBD1 (6 bases). This CDR3 has 13 amino acids. The V end lost 0 bases, the J end lost 7 bases, and 9 bases lay between the germline ends. The V gene's germline CDR1 is SEHNR and CDR2 FQNEAQ (reference sequence). The CDR3 loop reads CASSLAGGSGYTF. CDR3 nucleotide sequence: TGTGCCAGCAGCTTAGCGGGGGGCAGTGGCTACACCTTC.

V is TRBV27 and J is TRBJ2-1; a weak D match, TRBD2 (6 bases). Trimming took off 5 bases at V and 8 bases at J, with 19 bases between the two ends. There are 15 residues in the CDR3. Germline V lookup: CDR1 MNHEY, CDR2 SMNVEV (reference sequence). CDR3 sequence (DNA): TGTGCCAGCAGTACTCCCGGGTGGGGCGGGGATGAGCAGTTCTTC. Residues: CASSTPGWGGDEQFF.

V gene TRBV4-1 combines with J gene TRBJ2-7, with no clear D. V gave up 3 bases and J gave up 6 bases, with 9 bases separating them. The CDR3 loop spans 12 amino acids. Germline CDR1 is MGHRA and CDR2 is YSYEKL. The chain's CDR3 is CASSHLQGEQYF. In nucleotides, the CDR3 is TGCGCCAGCAGCCACCTTCAAGGCGAGCAGTACTTC.

The V gene is TRBV4-3, the J gene TRBJ2-2; TRBD2 matches at 9 bases. Germline assignment: CDR1 LGHNA and CDR2 YSLEER. The CDR3 covers 18 residues. Trimming cost V 3 bases and J 7 bases; bases outside gene matches: 15. The CDR3 reads CASSHRLAEAPLGGELFF. For the CDR3, the DNA is TGCGCCAGCAGCCACCGACTAGCGGAGGCACCGTTGGGCGGGGAGCTGTTTTTT.

This chain links TRBV9 with TRBJ2-3; unclear D gene. The CDR3 length is 15 residues. Germline V gene sequence: CDR1 SGDLS, CDR2 YYNGEE. Trimming pared 4 bases from V and 1 base from J, leaving 13 bases between. CDR3 protein: CASSPGVVGTDTQYF. CDR3 DNA: TGTGCCAGCAGCCCTGGCGTGGTCGGCACAGATACGCAGTATTTT.

Only one count was recorded for this clone. This sample also contains other DNA sequences that code for the same CDR3. This chain connects TRBV27 to TRBJ1-1; possible D gene TRBD1, 5 bases. Trimming took 1 base from V and 6 from J, leaving 9 bases between them. Germline V gene data show CDR1 as MNHEY and CDR2 as SMNVEV (reference sequence). The CDR3 has 13 amino acids. CDR3 bases: TGTGCCAGCAGTTTATTGAGGGGCGCTGAAGCTTTCTTT. This codes for CASSLLRGAEAFF.

The CDR3 loop is CASSSMGLNTEAFF. The CDR3 DNA reads as TGTGCCAGCAGCTCCATGGGGTTGAACACTGAAGCTTTCTTT. The V gene is TRBV7-3, the J gene TRBJ1-1; no clear D. CDR1 is SGHTA and CDR2 is FQGTGA in the germline V gene. The CDR3 consists of 14 residues. Trimming took off 4 bases at V and 0 bases at J, with 9 bases between the two ends.

The chain carries TRBV5-1 and TRBJ2-3; 9 bases are a match to TRBD1. The CDR3 loop spans 15 amino acids. In germline, CDR1 is SGHRS, CDR2 YFSETQ. After removal of 4 bases from V and 5 bases from J, the junction contained 8 bases not matched to a gene. CDR3 in DNA: TGCGCCAGCAGCGACGGGACAGGGTACGGAGATACGCAGTATTTT. Residues: CASSDGTGYGDTQYF. The full variable domain, completed using reference TRBV5-1 and TRBJ2-3, is KAGVTQTPRYLIKTRGQQVTLSCSPISGHRSVSWYQQTPGQGLQFLFEYFSETQRNKGNFPGRFSGRQFSNSRSEMNVSTLELGDSALYLCASSDGTGYGDTQYFGPGTRLTVL.

The chain couples TRBV29-1 to TRBJ1-1, with TRBD1 matching 9 bases. This CDR3 comprises 15 residues. The V gene's germline CDR1 is SQVTM and CDR2 ANQGSEA. The V gene end was trimmed by 7 bases and the J gene end by 6 bases; junction bases not matched to a gene: 15. CDR3 sequence (DNA): TGCAGCGCCCGTCCCGGGACAGGGAATATCCCTGAAGCTTTCTTT. Protein: CSARPGTGNIPEAFF.

The J gene is TRBJ1-1, the V gene TRBV11-2, with D hard to call. Germline assignment: CDR1 SGHAT and CDR2 FQNNGV. V lost 3 bases and J 1 base, leaving 9 bases between the germline ends. The length of the CDR3 is 14 residues. The CDR3 spells CASSFYGSNTEAFF. DNA of the CDR3: TGTGCCAGCAGCTTTTACGGGTCGAACACTGAAGCTTTCTTT.

The gene calls are TRBV7-9 and TRBJ2-7; D call uncertain. The V and J ends lost 1 base and 4 bases respectively, with 5 bases between them. This CDR3 comprises 12 residues. Germline V gene lookup returns CDR1 SEHNR and CDR2 FQNEAQ (reference sequence). The CDR3 DNA sequence: TGTGCCAGCAGCTTAGTGCTATACGAGCAGTACTTC. Amino acid sequence: CASSLVLYEQYF.

This chain connects TRBV7-2 to TRBJ2-7, with D possibly being TRBD1 or TRBD2 (7 bases each). CDR3 size: 15 residues. The V gene's germline CDR1 is SGHTA and CDR2 FQGNSA. Deletions cut 2 bases from V and 3 bases from J, with 14 bases between. This chain's CDR3 is CASSLIRGGSYEQYF. CDR3 nucleotides: TGTGCCAGCAGCTTAATCAGGGGGGGAAGCTACGAGCAGTACTTC.

This chain uses TRBV4-2 with TRBJ2-7; the D call may be TRBD1 or TRBD2 (5 bases each). The germline V and J ends were trimmed by 4 bases and 5 bases, with 21 bases remaining between them. Germline V gene lookup returns CDR1 LGHNA and CDR2 YNFKEQ. The CDR3 spans 16 residues. This CDR3 is CASSPLPRRGADEQYF. CDR3 sequence (DNA): TGTGCCAGCAGCCCTCTACCCCGACGGGGCGCGGACGAGCAGTACTTC.

This clone was observed once. The CDR3 nucleotides are TGTGCCAGCAGGGGGGGGGTTTACACTGAAGCTTTCTTT. Translated: CASRGGVYTEAFF. The genes are TRBV6-1 and TRBJ1-1; weak D call: TRBD1 (5 bases). Between the trimmed V and J ends, which lost 6 bases and 3 bases, there was a span of 11 bases. CDR3 length: 13 residues. Per germline, CDR1 MNHNS and CDR2 SASEGT.

This clone was recorded once. The chain recombines TRBV27 with TRBJ2-7; D possibly corresponds to TRBD1 (6 bases). The germline gives CDR1 MNHEY, CDR2 SMNVEV (reference sequence). The length of the CDR3 is 14 residues. The V end lost 3 bases, the J end lost 5 bases, and 14 bases lay between the germline ends. The CDR3 DNA reads TGTGCCAGCAGTTTGTCACAGGGCGGCAACGAGCAGTACTTC. It codes for CASSLSQGGNEQYF.